These 7 T cell receptor beta chains originate from one sample sequenced in a study of Ad26.COV2.S vaccination and SARS-CoV-2 variants. The data were produced by immunoSEQ multiplex PCR, yet TCRdb's version contains in-frame clones alone and is incomplete. The sample has roughly 330,000 clones, under 90% seen once. Treatment: approximately 18 received Ad26.COV2.S at low or high dose, single or two shots; 5 received placebo; per-sample allocation not given. Day 63 after the first injection of vaccine or placebo was the sampling time. The sample consisted of peripheral blood, taken in a trial of Ad26.COV2.S vaccine versus placebo. The origin of the receptors is a person between 18 and 65 years old who received the Ad26.COV2.S COVID-19 vaccine or a placebo.

The chain is built from TRBV7-2 and TRBJ1-1; D is ambiguous. The V end was cut by 1 base, the J end by 1 base, with 10 bases between. The germline V gene has CDR1 SGHTA and CDR2 FQGNSA. The CDR3 covers 15 residues. The CDR3 loop is CASSLVTGENTEAFF. For the CDR3, the DNA is TGTGCCAGCAGCTTAGTTACCGGAGAGAACACTGAAGCTTTCTTT.

The J gene is TRBJ2-5, the V gene TRBV19, with 10 bases identical to TRBD2. Germline-derived CDR1 and CDR2 are LNHDA and SQIVND (reference sequence). CDR3 length: 15 amino acids. V was pared by 5 bases and J by 3 bases, with 6 bases of the junction left unmatched. CDR3 nucleotide sequence: TGTGCCAGTAGTTCTCGACTAGCGGGTAAAGAGACCCAGTACTTC. Translation: CASSSRLAGKETQYF.

The chain uses TRBV7-8 and TRBJ2-1; TRBD1 matches at 9 bases. Per germline, CDR1 SGHVS and CDR2 FQNEAQ. J was trimmed by 4 bases and V by 2 bases; bases with no gene match: 9. The CDR3 sequence is 17 residues long. CDR3 region: CASSLRGTGKLYNEQFF. The CDR3 nucleotides are TGTGCCAGCAGCTTACGTGGGACAGGGAAGCTATACAATGAGCAGTTCTTC.

This clone has a single count. CDR3 nucleotide sequence: TGTGCCAGCTCACAGGGACTAGCAGTCTACGAGCAGTACGTC. Protein product: CASSQGLAVYEQYV. The gene calls are TRBV18 and TRBJ2-7; 9 nucleotides align to TRBD2. CDR1 and CDR2 from the germline V gene are KGHSH and LQKENI. The CDR3 runs 14 residues. The trim removed 4 bases at V and 3 bases at J, leaving 4 bases unmatched.

J is TRBJ1-2 and V is TRBV7-2; possible D gene TRBD1, 5 bases. The germline CDR1 and CDR2 sequences are SGHTA and FQGNSA. The V gene lost 4 bases and the J gene lost 7 bases, with 22 bases spanning the gap. The CDR3 consists of 16 residues. Here the CDR3 DNA reads TGTGCCAGCAGCTCCCGGGACCTATTACTTTCGGGTGGCTACACCTTC. Translating gives CASSSRDLLLSGGYTF.

The chain is built from TRBV5-4 and TRBJ1-2; D is perhaps TRBD1 (5 bases). The CDR3 loop spans 17 amino acids. Per germline, CDR1 SGHNT and CDR2 YYREEE (reference sequence). V was trimmed by 7 bases and J by 2 bases, leaving 24 bases between them. Here the CDR3 DNA reads TGTGCCAGCGGCCAGGGCCAGGGCAGTGGGTCCAACTATGGCTACACCTTC. This codes for CASGQGQGSGSNYGYTF.

The chain links TRBV7-2 to TRBJ1-2, with 9 bases fitting TRBD1. The germline V gene has CDR1 SGHTA and CDR2 FQGNSA. The CDR3 runs to 17 residues. V lost 6 bases, J lost 4 bases, and 15 bases stayed unmatched. CDR3 in DNA: TGTGCCAGCAGTCACTCGGGACAGGGACCGTTCCGCTATGGCTACACCTTC. This translates into CASSHSGQGPFRYGYTF.